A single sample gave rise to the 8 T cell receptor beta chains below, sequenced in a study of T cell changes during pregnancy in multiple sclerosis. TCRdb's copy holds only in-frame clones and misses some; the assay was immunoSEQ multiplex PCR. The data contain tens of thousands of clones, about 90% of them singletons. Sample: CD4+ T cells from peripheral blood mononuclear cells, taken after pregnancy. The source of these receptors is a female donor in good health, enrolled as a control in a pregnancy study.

This CDR3 is CASSLIAGGHTGELFF. The CDR3, as DNA: TGTGCCAGCAGCCTCATAGCGGGGGGGCACACCGGGGAGCTGTTTTTT. The genes are TRBV7-3 and TRBJ2-2; the match to TRBD2 covers 11 bases. V gave up 5 bases and J gave up 3 bases; unmatched junction bases: 5. Germline CDR1 and CDR2: SGHTA and FQGTGA. The CDR3 totals 16 residues. Filled out from reference TRBV7-3 and TRBJ2-2, the complete variable domain reads GAGVSQTPSNKVTEKGKYVELRCDPISGHTALYWYRQSLGQGPEFLIYFQGTGAADDSGLPNDRFFAVRPEGSVSTLKIQRTERGDSAVYLCASSLIAGGHTGELFFGEGSRLTVL.

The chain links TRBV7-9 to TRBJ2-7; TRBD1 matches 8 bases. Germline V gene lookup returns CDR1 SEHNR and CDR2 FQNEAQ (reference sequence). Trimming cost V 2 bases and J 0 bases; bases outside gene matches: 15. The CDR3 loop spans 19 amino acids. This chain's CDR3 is CASSLYDLNRDRYSYEQYF. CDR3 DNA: TGTGCCAGCAGCTTATACGACCTCAACCGGGACAGGTACTCCTACGAGCAGTACTTC.

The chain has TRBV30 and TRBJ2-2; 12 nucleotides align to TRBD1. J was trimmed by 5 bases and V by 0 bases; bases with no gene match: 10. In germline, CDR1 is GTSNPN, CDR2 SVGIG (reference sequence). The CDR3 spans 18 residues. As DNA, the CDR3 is TGTGCCTGGAGTGTACGGGAGGGACAGGGGGCGCGGACCGGGGAGCTGTTTTTT. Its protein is CAWSVREGQGARTGELFF.

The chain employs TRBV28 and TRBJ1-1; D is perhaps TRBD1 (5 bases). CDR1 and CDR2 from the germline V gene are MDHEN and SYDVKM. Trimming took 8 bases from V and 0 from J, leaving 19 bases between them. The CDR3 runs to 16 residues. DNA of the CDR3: TGTGCCAGCCGTTGGCAGGGTAGCGGGCTGAACACTGAAGCTTTCTTT. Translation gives CASRWQGSGLNTEAFF.

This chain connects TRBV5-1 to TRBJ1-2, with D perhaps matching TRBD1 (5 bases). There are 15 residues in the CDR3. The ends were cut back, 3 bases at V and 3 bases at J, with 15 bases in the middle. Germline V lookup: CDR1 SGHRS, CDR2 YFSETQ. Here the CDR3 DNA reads TGCGCCAGCAGCTCCTGGGCAGGGTTGGACTATGGCTACACCTTC. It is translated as CASSSWAGLDYGYTF.

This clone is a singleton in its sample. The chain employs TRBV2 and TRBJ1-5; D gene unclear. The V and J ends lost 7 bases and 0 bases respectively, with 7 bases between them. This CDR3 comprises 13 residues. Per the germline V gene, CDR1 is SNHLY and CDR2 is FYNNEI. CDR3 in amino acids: CASTFYSNQPQHF. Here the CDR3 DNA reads TGTGCCAGCACTTTTTATAGCAATCAGCCCCAGCATTTT.

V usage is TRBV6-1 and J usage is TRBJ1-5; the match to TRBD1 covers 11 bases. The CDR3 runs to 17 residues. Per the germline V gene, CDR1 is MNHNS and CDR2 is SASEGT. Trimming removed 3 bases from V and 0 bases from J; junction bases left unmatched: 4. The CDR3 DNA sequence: TGTGCCAGCAGTGAGGGGACAGGGGGATATAGCAATCAGCCCCAGCATTTT. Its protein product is CASSEGTGGYSNQPQHF.

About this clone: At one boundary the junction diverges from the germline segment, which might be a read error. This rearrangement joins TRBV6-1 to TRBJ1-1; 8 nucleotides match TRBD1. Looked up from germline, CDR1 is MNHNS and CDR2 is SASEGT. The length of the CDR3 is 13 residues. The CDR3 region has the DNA TGTGTCAGCTGTGACAGGGGAAGGACTGAAGCTTTCTTT. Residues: CVSCDRGRTEAFF.